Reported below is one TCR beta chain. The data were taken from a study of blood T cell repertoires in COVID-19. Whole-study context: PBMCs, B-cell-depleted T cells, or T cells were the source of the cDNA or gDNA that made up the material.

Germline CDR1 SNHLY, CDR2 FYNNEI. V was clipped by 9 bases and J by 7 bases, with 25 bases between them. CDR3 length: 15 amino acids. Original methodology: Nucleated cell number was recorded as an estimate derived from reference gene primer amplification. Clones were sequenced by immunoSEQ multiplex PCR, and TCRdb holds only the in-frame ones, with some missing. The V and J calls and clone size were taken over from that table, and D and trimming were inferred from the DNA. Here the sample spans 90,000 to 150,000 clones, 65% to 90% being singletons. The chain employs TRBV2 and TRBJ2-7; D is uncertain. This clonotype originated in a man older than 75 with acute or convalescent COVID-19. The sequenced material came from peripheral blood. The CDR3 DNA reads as TGTGCCAGTGCGTTGGCAGTCGCCCCCAGGAATGAGCAGTACTTC. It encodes CASALAVAPRNEQYF.